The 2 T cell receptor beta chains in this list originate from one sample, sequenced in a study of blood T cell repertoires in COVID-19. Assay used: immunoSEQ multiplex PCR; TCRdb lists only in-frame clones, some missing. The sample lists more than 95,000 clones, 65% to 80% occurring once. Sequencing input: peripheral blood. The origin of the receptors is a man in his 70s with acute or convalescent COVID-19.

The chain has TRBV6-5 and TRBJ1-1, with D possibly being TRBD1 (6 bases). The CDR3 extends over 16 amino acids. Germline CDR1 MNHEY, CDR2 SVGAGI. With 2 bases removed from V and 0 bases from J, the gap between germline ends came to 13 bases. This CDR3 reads CASSYGQGSMNTEAFF. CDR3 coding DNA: TGTGCCAGCAGTTACGGGCAGGGGTCGATGAACACTGAAGCTTTCTTT.

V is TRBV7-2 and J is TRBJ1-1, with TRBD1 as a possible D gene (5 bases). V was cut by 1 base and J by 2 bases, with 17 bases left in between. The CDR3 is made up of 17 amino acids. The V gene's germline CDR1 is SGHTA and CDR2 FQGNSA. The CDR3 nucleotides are TGTGCCAGCAGCTTAGAGGGGCAGGGCCAACGTAACACTGAAGCTTTCTTT. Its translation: CASSLEGQGQRNTEAFF.